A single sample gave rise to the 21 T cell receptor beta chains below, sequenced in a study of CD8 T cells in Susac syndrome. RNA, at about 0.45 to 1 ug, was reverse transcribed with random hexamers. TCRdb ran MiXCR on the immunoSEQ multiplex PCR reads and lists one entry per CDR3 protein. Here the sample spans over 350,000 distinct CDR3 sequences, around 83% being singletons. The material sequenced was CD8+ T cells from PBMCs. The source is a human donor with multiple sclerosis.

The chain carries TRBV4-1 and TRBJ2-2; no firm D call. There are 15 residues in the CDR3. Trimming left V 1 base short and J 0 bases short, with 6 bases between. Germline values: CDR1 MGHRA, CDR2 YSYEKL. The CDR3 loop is CASSQVKANTGELFF. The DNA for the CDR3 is TGCGCCAGCAGCCAAGTAAAGGCGAACACCGGGGAGCTGTTTTTT.

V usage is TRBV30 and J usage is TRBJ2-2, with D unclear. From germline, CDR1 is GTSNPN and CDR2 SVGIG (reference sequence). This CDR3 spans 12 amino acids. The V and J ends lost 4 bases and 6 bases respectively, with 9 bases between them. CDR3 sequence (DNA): TGTGCCTGGAACGGCGGATCCGGGGAGCTGTTTTTT. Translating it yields CAWNGGSGELFF.

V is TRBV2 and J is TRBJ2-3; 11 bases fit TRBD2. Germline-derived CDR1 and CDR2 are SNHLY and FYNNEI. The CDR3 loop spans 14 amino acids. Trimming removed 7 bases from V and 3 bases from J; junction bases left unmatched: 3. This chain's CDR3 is CASILAGATDTQYF. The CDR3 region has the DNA TGTGCCAGCATACTAGCGGGGGCTACAGATACGCAGTATTTT.

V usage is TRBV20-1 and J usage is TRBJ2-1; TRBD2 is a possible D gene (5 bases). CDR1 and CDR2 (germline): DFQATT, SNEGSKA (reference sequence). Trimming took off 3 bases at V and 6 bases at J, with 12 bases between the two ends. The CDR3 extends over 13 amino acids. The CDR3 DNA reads TGCAGTGCTAGTTACCAGAGCGGCAATGAGCAGTTCTTC. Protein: CSASYQSGNEQFF.

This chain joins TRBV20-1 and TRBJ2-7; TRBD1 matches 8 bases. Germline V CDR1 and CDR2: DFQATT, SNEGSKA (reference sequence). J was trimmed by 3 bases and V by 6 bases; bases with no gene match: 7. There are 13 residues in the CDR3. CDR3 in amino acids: CSAPGQGDYEQYF. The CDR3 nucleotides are TGCAGTGCCCCTGGACAGGGAGACTACGAGCAGTACTTC.

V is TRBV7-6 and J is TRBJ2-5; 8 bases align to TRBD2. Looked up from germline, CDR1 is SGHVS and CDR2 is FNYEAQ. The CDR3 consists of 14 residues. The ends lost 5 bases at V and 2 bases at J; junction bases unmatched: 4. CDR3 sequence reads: CASSLLAEQETQYF. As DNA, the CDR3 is TGTGCCAGCAGCCTACTAGCGGAACAAGAGACCCAGTACTTC.

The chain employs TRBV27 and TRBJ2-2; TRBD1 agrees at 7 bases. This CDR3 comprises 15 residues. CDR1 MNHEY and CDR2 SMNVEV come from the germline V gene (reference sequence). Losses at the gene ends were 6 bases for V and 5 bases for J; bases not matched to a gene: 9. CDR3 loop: CASRGDRVVTGELFF. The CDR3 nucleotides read TGTGCCAGCAGAGGAGACAGGGTTGTAACCGGGGAGCTGTTTTTT.

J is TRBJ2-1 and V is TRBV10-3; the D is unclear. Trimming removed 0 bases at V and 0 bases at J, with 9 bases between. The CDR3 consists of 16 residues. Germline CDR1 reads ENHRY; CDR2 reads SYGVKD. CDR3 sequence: CAISESALDSYNEQFF. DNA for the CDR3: TGTGCCATCAGTGAGTCGGCGCTAGACTCCTACAATGAGCAGTTCTTC.

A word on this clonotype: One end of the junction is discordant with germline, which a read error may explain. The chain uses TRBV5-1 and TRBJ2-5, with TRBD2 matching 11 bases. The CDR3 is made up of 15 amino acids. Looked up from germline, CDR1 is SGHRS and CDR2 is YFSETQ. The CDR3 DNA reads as TGCGCCAGCAGCCAGACTAGCGGGGTTTGGGAGACCCAGCACTTC. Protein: CASSQTSGVWETQHF.

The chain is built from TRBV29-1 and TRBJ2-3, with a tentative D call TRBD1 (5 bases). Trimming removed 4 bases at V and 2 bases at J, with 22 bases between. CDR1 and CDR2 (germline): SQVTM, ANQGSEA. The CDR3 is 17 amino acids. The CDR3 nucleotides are TGCAGCGTTGGGTTGGTAGGGGAATTGTGGGACACAGATACGCAGTATTTT. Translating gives CSVGLVGELWDTDTQYF.

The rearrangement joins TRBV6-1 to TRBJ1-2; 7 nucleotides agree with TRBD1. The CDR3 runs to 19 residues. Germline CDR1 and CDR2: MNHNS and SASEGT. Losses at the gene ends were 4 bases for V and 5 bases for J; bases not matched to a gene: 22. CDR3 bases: TGTGCCAGCAGTGCCCGGGACAGCGGGATGGCCGGGCTTACTTATGGCTACACCTTC. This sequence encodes CASSARDSGMAGLTYGYTF.

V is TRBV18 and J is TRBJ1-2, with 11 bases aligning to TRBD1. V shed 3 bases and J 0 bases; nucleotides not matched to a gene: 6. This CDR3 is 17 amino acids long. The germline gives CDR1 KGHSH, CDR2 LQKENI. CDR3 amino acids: CASSPRDRGASNYGYTF. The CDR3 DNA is TGTGCCAGCTCACCGAGGGACAGGGGGGCCTCTAACTATGGCTACACCTTC.

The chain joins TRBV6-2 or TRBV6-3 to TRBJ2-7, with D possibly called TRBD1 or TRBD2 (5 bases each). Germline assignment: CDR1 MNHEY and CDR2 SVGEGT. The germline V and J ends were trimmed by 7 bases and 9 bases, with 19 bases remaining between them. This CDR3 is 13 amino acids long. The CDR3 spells CASTLGRGATQYF. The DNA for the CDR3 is TGTGCCAGCACCCTCGGAAGGGGAGCGACGCAGTACTTC.

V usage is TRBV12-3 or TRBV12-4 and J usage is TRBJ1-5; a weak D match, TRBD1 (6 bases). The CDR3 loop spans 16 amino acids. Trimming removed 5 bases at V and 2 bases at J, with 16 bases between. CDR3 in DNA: TGTGCCAGCAGTACCCGGGGGGGGGCCGGCAATCAGCCCCAGCATTTT. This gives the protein CASSTRGGAGNQPQHF.

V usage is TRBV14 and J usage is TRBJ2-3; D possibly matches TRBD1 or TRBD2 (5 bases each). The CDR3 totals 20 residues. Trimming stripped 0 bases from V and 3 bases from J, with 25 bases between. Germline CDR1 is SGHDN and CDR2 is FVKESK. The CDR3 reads CASSQDDPPTRWGRTDTQYF. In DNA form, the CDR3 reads TGTGCCAGCAGCCAAGATGACCCCCCAACTAGGTGGGGACGGACAGATACGCAGTATTTT.

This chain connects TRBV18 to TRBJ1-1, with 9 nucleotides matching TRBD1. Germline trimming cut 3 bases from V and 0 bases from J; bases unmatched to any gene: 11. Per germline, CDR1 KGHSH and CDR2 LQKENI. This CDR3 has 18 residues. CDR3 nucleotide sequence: TGTGCCAGCTCACCGCCCCGGGACAGGGACGGGGTGAACACTGAAGCTTTCTTT. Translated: CASSPPRDRDGVNTEAFF.

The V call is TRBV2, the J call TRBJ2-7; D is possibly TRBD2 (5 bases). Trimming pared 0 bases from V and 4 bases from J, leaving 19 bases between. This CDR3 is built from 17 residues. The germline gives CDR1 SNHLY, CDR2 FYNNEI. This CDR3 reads CASSEAPRRAIMYEQYF. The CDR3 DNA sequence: TGTGCCAGCAGTGAAGCGCCTCGGCGGGCGATTATGTACGAGCAGTACTTC. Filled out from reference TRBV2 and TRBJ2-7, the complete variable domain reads EPEVTQTPSHQVTQMGQEVILRCVPISNHLYFYWYRQILGQKVEFLVSFYNNEISEKSEIFDDQFSVERPDGSNFTLKIRSTKLEDSAMYFCASSEAPRRAIMYEQYFGPGTRLTVT.

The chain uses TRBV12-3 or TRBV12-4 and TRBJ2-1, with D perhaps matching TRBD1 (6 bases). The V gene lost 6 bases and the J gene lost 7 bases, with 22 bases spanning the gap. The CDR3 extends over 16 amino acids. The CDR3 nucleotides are TGTGCCAGCAGCCTATACCGGGACATCTCTGTAAATGAGCAGTTCTTC. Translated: CASSLYRDISVNEQFF.

DNA of the CDR3: TGTGCCAGCAGTTTATGGATGGGACAGGCCACCGGGGAGCTGTTTTTT. Its protein product is CASSLWMGQATGELFF. The V and J genes are TRBV28 and TRBJ2-2; 8 bases map to TRBD1. J lost 4 bases, V lost 0 bases, and 4 bases had no gene match. The CDR3 runs 16 residues. Germline-derived CDR1 and CDR2 are MDHEN and SYDVKM.

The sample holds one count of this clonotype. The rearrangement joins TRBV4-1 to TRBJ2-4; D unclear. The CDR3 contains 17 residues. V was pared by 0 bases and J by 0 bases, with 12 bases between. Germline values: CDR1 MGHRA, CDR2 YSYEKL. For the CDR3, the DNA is TGCGCCAGCAGCCAAGATGACTCAAGCCTAGCCAAAAACATTCAGTACTTC. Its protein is CASSQDDSSLAKNIQYF.

CDR3 residues: CSVEPTSGGYEQYF. DNA of the CDR3: TGCAGCGTTGAACCAACTAGCGGCGGGTACGAGCAGTACTTC. V gene TRBV29-1 combines with J gene TRBJ2-7; 8 bases map to TRBD2. Trimming took 2 bases from V and 4 from J; bases not matched to a gene: 7. The germline V gene encodes CDR1 SQVTM and CDR2 ANQGSEA. This CDR3 has 14 amino acids.